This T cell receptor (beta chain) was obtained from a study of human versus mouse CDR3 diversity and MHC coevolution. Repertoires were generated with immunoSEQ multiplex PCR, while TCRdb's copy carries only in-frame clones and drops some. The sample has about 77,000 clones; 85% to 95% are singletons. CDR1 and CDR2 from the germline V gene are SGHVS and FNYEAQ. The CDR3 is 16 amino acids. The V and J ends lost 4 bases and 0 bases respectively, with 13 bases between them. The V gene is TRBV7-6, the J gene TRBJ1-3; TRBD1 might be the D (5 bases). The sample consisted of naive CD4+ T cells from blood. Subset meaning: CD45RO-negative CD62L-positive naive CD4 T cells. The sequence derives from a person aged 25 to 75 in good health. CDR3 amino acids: CASSSYSDTSGNTIYF. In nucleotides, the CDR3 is TGTGCCAGCAGCTCGTACTCGGACACCTCTGGAAACACCATATATTTT.